The source of this T cell receptor (beta chain) is a study of cytotoxic CD8 clonotypes in ibrutinib-treated CLL. Across the study: Sequencing produced an average of around 250,000 productive templates and tens of thousands of productive rearrangements per sample.

Notes on the study in general: Baseline clonality, higher than in age-matched healthy donors, tracked circulating CD8+ T-cell counts.

Method: immunoSEQ multiplex PCR; TCRdb's copy keeps in-frame clones and lacks some. Found here are about 32,000 clones, 70% to 75% of them singletons; the top ten hold over 15%. The CDR3 is 15 amino acids. The V segment lost 10 bases and the J segment 1 base; nucleotides outside the gene matches: 9. Per germline, CDR1 SNHLY and CDR2 FYNNEI. Comment on this clone: Its antigen remains unknown.

This chain uses TRBV2 with TRBJ2-7; TRBD2 aligns across 11 bases. Sequencing was performed on PBMCs, taken at disease progression, from a patient treated with ibrutinib. The receptor comes from a human donor with chronic lymphocytic leukemia. CDR3 DNA sequence: TGTGCCACCCAATTGGGACTAGCGGTTTCCTACGAGCAGTACTTC. It is translated as CATQLGLAVSYEQYF.